This T cell receptor (beta chain) is drawn from a study of cytomegalovirus exposure and HLA in healthy donors. Study-wide background: Unique TCR beta sequences numbering 95 million to 130 million came from 150 million to 200 million T cells in an earlier analysis.

Germline CDR1 and CDR2: SGHNT and YYREEE (reference sequence). The CDR3 has 16 amino acids. V was pared by 4 bases and J by 2 bases, with 16 bases between. Regarding the study as a whole: Specific recognition of CMV antigens was confirmed in vitro for a few chains (all CMV-associated). Fewer N-insertions (relative to the roughly 610-donor mean) were reportedly seen in an Asian-associated ancestry cluster in a later analysis.

On this clone: The antigen is unknown.

The primer mix had 60 Vbeta and 13 Jbeta primers. Only in-frame clones appear in the TCRdb table, and some are missing; sequencing was by immunoSEQ multiplex PCR. This table holds approximately 150,000 clones, under 85% found once. This sequence was found in a man between 18 and 35 years old in good health and CMV-seronegative. The chain uses TRBV5-4 and TRBJ1-5; tentative D call: TRBD1 (6 bases). The sample comprised PBMCs. The CDR3 DNA reads as TGTGCCAGCAGCATCAACGGGGGGGCCGGCAATCAGCCCCAGCATTTT. Translated, it gives CASSINGGAGNQPQHF.